A selection of T cell receptor beta chains follows, all from one sample in a study of identical twins. One entry per CDR3 protein, called by TCRdb with MiXCR from the 5' RACE reads. The profile shows about 240,000 distinct CDR3 sequences, 10% to 13% of them singletons. Source material: memory T cells sorted from blood. The receptors were gathered from a middle-aged man in good health. CDR3s leave out the opening cysteine and the closing phenylalanine or tryptophan. D genes are given only for firm matches.

TRBV7-2,TRBJ2-3,TRBD2,ASSLMFVGREEDTQY
TRBV7-6,TRBJ2-1,NA,ASSSGLQVYNEQF
TRBV7-9,TRBJ2-6,NA,ASSSPTSGANVLT
TRBV19,TRBJ1-4,NA,ASSPQLSGEKLF
TRBV5-6,TRBJ2-1,TRBD1,ASSFGQGAYEQF
TRBV20-1,TRBJ2-7,TRBD2,SAREIRAGGDSYEQY
TRBV4-3,TRBJ2-7,TRBD2,ASSRTGTSAYEQY
TRBV6-5,TRBJ1-2,NA,ASSYNRVGYGYT
TRBV19,TRBJ1-5,NA,ASRAPGLNQPQH
TRBV6-1,TRBJ2-3,TRBD1,ASRGQVDTQY
TRBV6-5,TRBJ2-1,NA,ASSSRTFEQF
TRBV4-1,TRBJ2-2,NA,ASSQVFEISNTGELF
TRBV9,TRBJ1-1,NA,ASRRAGANTEAF
TRBV20-1,TRBJ2-3,TRBD1,SASTGGADTQY
TRBV20-1,TRBJ2-1,TRBD2,SASDFGPSGIYNEQF
TRBV5-4,TRBJ2-3,NA,ASSLPFGAGADTQY
TRBV11-2,TRBJ2-3,NA,ASSFLGGGGTDTQY
TRBV7-3,TRBJ2-2,NA,ASSGTGSNTGELF
TRBV11-1,TRBJ2-2,NA,ASSLVSLIFANTGELF
TRBV21-1,TRBJ2-7,NA,ASSADRGENYEQY
TRBV24-1,TRBJ2-2,NA,ATSDLFGTTNTGELF
TRBV27,TRBJ2-3,NA,ASSNIRVRAQY
TRBV5-1,TRBJ1-6,TRBD1,ASSLDRGRNSPLH
TRBV4-1,TRBJ2-5,NA,ASSQSPGLGETQY
TRBV29-1,TRBJ2-1,TRBD2,SVRGTSGSTNEQF
TRBV14,TRBJ1-6,NA,ASSQAGAPPYNSPLH
TRBV7-2,TRBJ2-7,NA,ASSRRQDTYEQY
TRBV20-1,TRBJ2-7,TRBD1,SAAGTGAYEQY
TRBV7-2,TRBJ1-1,NA,ASSPGFGATDYTEAF
TRBV27,TRBJ2-7,NA,ASMQGTRSYEQY
TRBV6-2/TRBV6-3,TRBJ2-1,NA,ASSGPIYNEQF
TRBV24-1,TRBJ2-3,NA,ATSDSLTDTQY
TRBV29-1,TRBJ2-2,NA,SVASQGLNTGELF
TRBV7-2,TRBJ2-4,NA,ASSSPDSGWGQY
TRBV12-3/TRBV12-4,TRBJ1-5,NA,ASSLWGAESNQPQH
TRBV30,TRBJ2-7,NA,AWSVGGSSYEQY
TRBV28,TRBJ1-5,NA,ASSPGGTLNQPQH
TRBV30,TRBJ1-1,TRBD1,AWSTPDRGRTEAF
TRBV11-2,TRBJ2-1,NA,ASSLSVTGYNEQF
TRBV5-1,TRBJ2-1,NA,ASSSSNEQF
TRBV9,TRBJ2-1,NA,ASSVEPSSYNEQF
TRBV9,TRBJ2-1,NA,ASSSGTSIYNEQF
TRBV12-3/TRBV12-4,TRBJ2-4,TRBD2,ASSLEERGIPGNIQY